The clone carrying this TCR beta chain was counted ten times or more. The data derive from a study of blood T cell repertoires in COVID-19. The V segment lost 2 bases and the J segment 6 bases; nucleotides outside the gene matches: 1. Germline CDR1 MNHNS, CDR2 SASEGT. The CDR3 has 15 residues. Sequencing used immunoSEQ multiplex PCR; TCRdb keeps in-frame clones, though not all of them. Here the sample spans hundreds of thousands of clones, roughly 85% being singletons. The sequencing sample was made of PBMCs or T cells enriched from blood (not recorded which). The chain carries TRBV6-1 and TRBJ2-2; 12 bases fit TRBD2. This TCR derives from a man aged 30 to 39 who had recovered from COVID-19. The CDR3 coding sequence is TGTGCCAGCAGTGAACTAGCGGGGGGGCCCGGGGAGCTGTTTTTT. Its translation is CASSELAGGPGELFF.